These 27 T cell receptor beta chains were all obtained from the same sample, sequenced in a study of OX40 agonist ivuxolimab in advanced cancers. Library generation was performed with the immunoSEQ multiplex PCR assay. The clones in this table, taken by TCRdb from immuneACCESS, are in-frame only. Not every clone is retained; where verified, under half of the shortfall comes from an unresolved V gene, and the cause of the rest is unknown. Across this sample there are some 77,000 clones, with 75% to 90% seen only once. Under 2.5% of the sample rests with the top ten. The source was CD4+ or CD8+ T cells sorted from blood, collected in a trial of the OX40 agonist ivuxolimab. These TCRs come from an adult with an advanced solid tumor such as melanoma, head and neck, liver or kidney cancer.

This chain joins TRBV5-1 and TRBJ2-3; 7 positions agree with TRBD2. Trimming cost V 2 bases and J 3 bases; bases outside gene matches: 6. This CDR3 is 15 amino acids long. The V gene's germline CDR1 is SGHRS and CDR2 YFSETQ. CDR3 DNA: TGCGCCAGCAGCTTTAGACGCGGGGGTACAGATACGCAGTATTTT. Translation: CASSFRRGGTDTQYF.

As concerns this clone: At the DNA level, this CDR3 is encoded by other sequences in the same sample as well. The gene calls are TRBV2 and TRBJ2-7; 9 nucleotides agree with TRBD1. J was trimmed by 3 bases and V by 10 bases; bases with no gene match: 10. The CDR3 has 14 residues. Germline CDR1 SNHLY, CDR2 FYNNEI. The CDR3 sequence is CATLAPTGGYEQYF. The CDR3 DNA is TGTGCCACCCTCGCCCCGACAGGGGGCTACGAGCAGTACTTC.

This chain joins TRBV10-3 and TRBJ2-6, with TRBD2 matching over 7 bases. The CDR3 has 17 residues. Germline lookup yields CDR1 ENHRY and CDR2 SYGVKD. With 0 bases clipped from V and 0 bases from J, the junction kept 2 bases outside the gene matches. The CDR3: CAISESVAGSGANVLTF. Here the CDR3 DNA reads TGTGCCATCAGTGAGTCTGTAGCGGGCTCTGGGGCCAACGTCCTGACTTTC.

The V and J genes are TRBV7-2 and TRBJ2-3; 11 bases fit TRBD2. The junction had 8 bases not matched to a gene; V was cut back by 8 bases and J by 7 bases. CDR1 and CDR2 from the germline V gene are SGHTA and FQGNSA. The CDR3 extends over 14 amino acids. The CDR3 here is CASGLAGGSNTQYF. DNA of the CDR3: TGTGCCAGCGGATTAGCGGGGGGGTCAAATACGCAGTATTTT.

This CDR3 reads CASSPPGTSHRETQYF. The CDR3 DNA follows: TGTGCCAGCAGCCCCCCCGGGACTAGTCATCGAGAGACCCAGTACTTC. This chain connects TRBV6-6 to TRBJ2-5, with 8 bases matching TRBD2. The germline V gene has CDR1 MNHNY and CDR2 SVGAGI (reference sequence). V dropped 6 bases and J dropped 4; count of bases not matched to a gene: 13. This CDR3 spans 16 amino acids.

This clone appeared a few times. V gene TRBV19 combines with J gene TRBJ1-6, with unresolved D. The CDR3 extends over 12 amino acids. Trimming removed 5 bases at V and 8 bases at J, with 7 bases between. The germline V gene has CDR1 LNHDA and CDR2 SQIVND (reference sequence). As DNA, the CDR3 is TGTGCCAGTAGTTGGCCAGATTCACCCCTCCACTTT. It yields the protein CASSWPDSPLHF.

This chain connects TRBV5-4 to TRBJ2-7; either TRBD1 or TRBD2 may fit D (6 bases each). V was trimmed by 4 bases and J by 3 bases, leaving 11 bases between them. CDR3 size: 13 residues. CDR1 is SGHNT and CDR2 is YYREEE in the germline V gene (reference sequence). This chain's CDR3 is CASSLGGDYEQYF. The CDR3 DNA is TGTGCCAGCAGCCTCGGGGGCGACTACGAGCAGTACTTC.

J is TRBJ2-7 and V is TRBV7-2; 11 nucleotides match TRBD2. There are 14 residues in the CDR3. Germline lookup yields CDR1 SGHTA and CDR2 FQGNSA. The junction had 2 bases not matched to a gene; V was cut back by 4 bases and J by 3 bases. Written as DNA, the CDR3 is TGTGCCAGCAGCTCCGGGACTAGCGGCTACGAGCAGTACTTC. Protein sequence: CASSSGTSGYEQYF. Combining the CDR3 with reference TRBV7-2 and TRBJ2-7 gives the whole variable domain GAGVSQSPSNKVTEKGKDVELRCDPISGHTALYWYRQSLGQGLEFLIYFQGNSAPDKSGLPSDRFSAERTGGSVSTLTIQRTQQEDSAVYLCASSSGTSGYEQYFGPGTRLTVT.

The rearrangement uses TRBV7-6 and TRBJ1-1; 8 bases agree with TRBD1. Losses at the gene ends were 4 bases for V and 1 base for J; bases not matched to a gene: 5. CDR3 length: 15 amino acids. Germline loops: CDR1 SGHVS, CDR2 FNYEAQ. CDR3 nucleotides: TGTGCCAGCAGCTCAAGGACAGGGCCGAACACTGAAGCTTTCTTT. Translation: CASSSRTGPNTEAFF.

The chain couples TRBV4-1 to TRBJ2-7, with TRBD2 matching over 13 bases. Trimming took 1 base from V and 4 from J; bases not matched to a gene: 4. Looked up from germline, CDR1 is MGHRA and CDR2 is YSYEKL. The length of the CDR3 is 16 residues. CDR3 amino acids: CASSQVRTSGSYEQYF. DNA for the CDR3: TGCGCCAGCAGCCAAGTAAGGACTAGCGGGAGTTACGAGCAGTACTTC.

This chain uses TRBV7-9 with TRBJ2-5, with D maybe TRBD1 (6 bases). Germline loops: CDR1 SEHNR, CDR2 FQNEAQ (reference sequence). The ends were cut back, 3 bases at V and 3 bases at J, with 11 bases in the middle. The length of the CDR3 is 14 residues. CDR3: CASSFDQGKETQYF. CDR3 coding DNA: TGTGCCAGCAGCTTTGATCAGGGGAAAGAGACCCAGTACTTC.

The chain combines TRBV27 with TRBJ1-2, with D uncertain. The V end was cut by 5 bases, the J end by 1 base, with 11 bases between. Germline CDR1 MNHEY, CDR2 SMNVEV (reference sequence). The CDR3 runs 14 residues. CDR3: CASSGSINNYGYTF. The CDR3 nucleotides read TGTGCCAGCAGTGGGTCGATCAATAACTATGGCTACACCTTC.

The chain uses TRBV14 and TRBJ2-7; no clear D gene. Trimming left V 3 bases short and J 7 bases short, with 13 bases between. The CDR3 loop spans 13 amino acids. Germline assignment: CDR1 SGHDN and CDR2 FVKESK. DNA of the CDR3: TGTGCCAGCAGCCATGTTCAGATGGGGGAGCAGTACTTC. This codes for CASSHVQMGEQYF.

The chain employs TRBV6-6 and TRBJ2-7; D ambiguous. This CDR3 is built from 12 residues. Germline V gene lookup returns CDR1 MNHNY and CDR2 SVGAGI (reference sequence). V lost 6 bases and J lost 6, with 12 bases in between. Written as DNA, the CDR3 is TGTGCCAGCAGAGACCCGCAAGGCGAGCAGTACTTC. This gives the protein CASRDPQGEQYF.

The V call is TRBV18, the J call TRBJ1-1; the match to TRBD1 covers 10 bases. Trimming at V came to 1 base and at J to 1 base, leaving 9 bases not matched to a gene. The germline gives CDR1 KGHSH, CDR2 LQKENI. CDR3 length equals 18 residues. The CDR3 region is CASSPRVPGQGPNTEAFF. CDR3 bases: TGTGCCAGCTCACCACGAGTCCCGGGACAGGGGCCGAACACTGAAGCTTTCTTT.

The J gene is TRBJ1-3, the V gene TRBV30; D call uncertain. The V gene lost 4 bases and the J gene lost 4 bases, with 17 bases spanning the gap. Germline loops: CDR1 GTSNPN, CDR2 SVGIG (reference sequence). CDR3 length: 15 residues. CDR3 loop: CAWNKDGGMGNTIYF. CDR3 bases: TGTGCCTGGAACAAGGACGGCGGAATGGGAAACACCATATATTTT.

V is TRBV15 and J is TRBJ1-5; D possibly corresponds to TRBD1 (6 bases). CDR1 and CDR2 (germline): LNHNV, YYDKDF (reference sequence). The length of the CDR3 is 19 residues. Trimming shortened V by 4 bases and J by 4 bases, and 26 bases separated the two germline ends. CDR3 sequence reads: CATSTTELRGNLGNQPQHF. The CDR3 nucleotides are TGTGCCACCAGCACCACAGAACTCAGGGGAAACCTTGGTAATCAGCCCCAGCATTTT. Supplemented by reference TRBV15 and TRBJ1-5, the full variable domain reads DAMVIQNPRYQVTQFGKPVTLSCSQTLNHNVMYWYQQKSSQAPKLLFHYYDKDFNNEADTPDNFQSRRPNTSFCFLDIRSPGLGDTAMYLCATSTTELRGNLGNQPQHFGDGTRLSIL.

V usage is TRBV28 and J usage is TRBJ2-5; no reliable D call. The CDR3 runs to 12 residues. V lost 4 bases, J lost 8 bases, and 11 bases lay in between. Germline V gene data show CDR1 as MDHEN and CDR2 as SYDVKM. CDR3 DNA sequence: TGTGCCAGCAGTTCCAGTATGGGTACCCAGTACTTC. This translates into CASSSSMGTQYF. The full variable domain, in which reference TRBV28 and TRBJ2-5 provide the parts outside the CDR3, is DVKVTQSSRYLVKRTGEKVFLECVQDMDHENMFWYRQDPGLGLRLIYFSYDVKMKEKGDIPEGYSVSREKKERFSLILESASTNQTSMYLCASSSSMGTQYFGPGTRLLVL.

The gene calls are TRBV6-6 and TRBJ2-7; D possibly uses TRBD1 or TRBD2 (5 bases each). The germline V gene has CDR1 MNHNY and CDR2 SVGAGI (reference sequence). This CDR3 is built from 15 residues. Trimming removed 6 bases from V and 0 bases from J, with 15 bases in between. CDR3 protein: CASSKTGRISYEQYF. The CDR3 coding sequence is TGTGCCAGCAGCAAAACGGGACGGATCTCCTACGAGCAGTACTTC.

This clone was seen a few times. The J gene is TRBJ2-3, the V gene TRBV12-5; 7 bases map to TRBD1. Trimming at V came to 7 bases and at J to 2 bases, leaving 9 bases not matched to a gene. This CDR3 is built from 15 residues. Germline values: CDR1 LGHNT, CDR2 FRNRAP. This CDR3 reads CASVPGQTNTDTQYF. Written as DNA, the CDR3 is TGTGCTAGTGTTCCGGGACAGACAAACACAGATACGCAGTATTTT. Based on the CDR3 plus reference TRBV12-5 and TRBJ2-3, the full variable domain is DARVTQTPRHKVTEMGQEVTMRCQPILGHNTVFWYRQTMMQGLELLAYFRNRAPLDDSGMPKDRFSAEMPDATLATLKIQPSEPRDSAVYFCASVPGQTNTDTQYFGPGTRLTVL.

This clone was detected only once. This sequence joins TRBV7-6 and TRBJ2-5; 7 bases agree with TRBD1. CDR3 length: 15 residues. CDR1 is SGHVS and CDR2 is FNYEAQ in the germline V gene. The J segment lost 3 bases and the V segment lost 4 bases, leaving 8 bases of the junction unmatched. CDR3 coding DNA: TGTGCCAGCAGCTCAACCATAACAGGGGAAGAGACCCAGTACTTC. As protein: CASSSTITGEETQYF.

This sequence joins TRBV29-1 and TRBJ2-6; no firm D call. Trimming shortened V by 4 bases and J by 2 bases, and 6 bases separated the two germline ends. Germline CDR1 reads SQVTM; CDR2 reads ANQGSEA. The CDR3 length is 13 residues. This chain's CDR3 is CSVGVAGANVLTF. In DNA, the CDR3 is TGCAGCGTTGGGGTGGCTGGGGCCAACGTCCTGACTTTC.

The chain employs TRBV5-1 and TRBJ2-5; maybe TRBD1 (5 bases). CDR1 is SGHRS and CDR2 is YFSETQ in the germline V gene. With 0 bases removed from V and 4 bases from J, the gap between germline ends came to 10 bases. This CDR3 contains 14 residues. The CDR3 sequence: CASSLVGDRETQYF. The CDR3 nucleotides read TGCGCCAGCAGCTTGGTCGGCGACAGAGAGACCCAGTACTTC.

The count of this clone is one. The same CDR3 can be traced to other DNA sequences in this sample. The CDR3 coding sequence is TGTGCCAGCAGCGTGACGGAGAACACTGAAGCTTTCTTT. Amino acids: CASSVTENTEAFF. The chain employs TRBV7-2 and TRBJ1-1; D is undetermined. V was clipped by 5 bases and J by 1 base, with 8 bases between them. CDR1 is SGHTA and CDR2 is FQGNSA in the germline V gene. This CDR3 has 13 amino acids.

The chain is built from TRBV7-3 and TRBJ2-3; 12 bases are shared with TRBD2. The CDR3 covers 16 residues. Per germline, CDR1 SGHTA and CDR2 FQGTGA. V shed 3 bases, J shed 2 bases, and the junction held 3 bases outside the gene matches. CDR3 residues: CASSFGLAGTTDTQYF. In DNA, the CDR3 is TGTGCCAGCAGCTTCGGACTAGCGGGGACCACAGATACGCAGTATTTT.

The rearrangement links TRBV7-9 to TRBJ1-1; D is unresolved. In germline, CDR1 is SEHNR, CDR2 FQNEAQ (reference sequence). Trimming stripped 1 base from V and 7 bases from J, with 10 bases between. The CDR3 totals 13 residues. The CDR3 region has the DNA TGTGCCAGCAGCTTAGTGATCGGTATTGAAGCTTTCTTT. Protein product: CASSLVIGIEAFF.

The rearrangement links TRBV9 to TRBJ2-7, with D perhaps TRBD1 (6 bases). V was clipped by 4 bases and J by 5 bases, with 16 bases between them. This CDR3 contains 14 residues. In germline, CDR1 is SGDLS, CDR2 YYNGEE. As DNA, the CDR3 is TGTGCCAGCAGCCCCCACAGGGTGGTCAACGAGCAGTACTTC. Protein: CASSPHRVVNEQYF.